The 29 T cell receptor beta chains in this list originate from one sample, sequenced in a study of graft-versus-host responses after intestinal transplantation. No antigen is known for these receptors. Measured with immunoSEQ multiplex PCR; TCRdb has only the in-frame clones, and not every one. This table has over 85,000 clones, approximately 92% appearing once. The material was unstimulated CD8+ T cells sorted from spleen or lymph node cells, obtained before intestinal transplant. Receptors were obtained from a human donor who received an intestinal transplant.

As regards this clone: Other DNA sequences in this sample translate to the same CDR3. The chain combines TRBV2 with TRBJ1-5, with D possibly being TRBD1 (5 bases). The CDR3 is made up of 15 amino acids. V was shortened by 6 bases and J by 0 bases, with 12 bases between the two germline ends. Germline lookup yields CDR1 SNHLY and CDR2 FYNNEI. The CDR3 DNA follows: TGTGCCAGCAGATATCAGGGAGGTAGCAATCAGCCCCAGCATTTT. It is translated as CASRYQGGSNQPQHF.

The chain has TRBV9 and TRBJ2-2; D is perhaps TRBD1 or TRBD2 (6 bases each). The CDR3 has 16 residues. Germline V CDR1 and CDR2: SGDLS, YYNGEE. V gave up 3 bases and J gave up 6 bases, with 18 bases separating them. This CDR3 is CASSDPGGILPGELFF. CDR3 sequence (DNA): TGTGCCAGCAGCGATCCCGGGGGCATTCTTCCCGGGGAGCTGTTTTTT.

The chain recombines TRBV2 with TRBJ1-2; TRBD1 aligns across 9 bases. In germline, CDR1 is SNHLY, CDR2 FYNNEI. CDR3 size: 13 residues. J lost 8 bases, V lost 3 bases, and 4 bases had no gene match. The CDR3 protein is CASSDRTGGGYTF. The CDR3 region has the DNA TGTGCCAGCAGTGACAGAACAGGGGGCGGCTACACCTTC.

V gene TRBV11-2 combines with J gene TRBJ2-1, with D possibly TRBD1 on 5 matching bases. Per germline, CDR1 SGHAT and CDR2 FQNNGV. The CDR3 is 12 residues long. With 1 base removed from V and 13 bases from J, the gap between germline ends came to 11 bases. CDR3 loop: CASSLGQSYQFF. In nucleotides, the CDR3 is TGTGCCAGCAGCTTAGGACAGTCCTATCAGTTCTTC. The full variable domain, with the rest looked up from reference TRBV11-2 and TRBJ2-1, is EAGVAQSPRYKIIEKRQSVAFWCNPISGHATLYWYQQILGQGPKLLIQFQNNGVVDDSQLPKDRFSAERLKGVDSTLKIQPAKLEDSAVYLCASSLGQSYQFFGPGTRLTVL.

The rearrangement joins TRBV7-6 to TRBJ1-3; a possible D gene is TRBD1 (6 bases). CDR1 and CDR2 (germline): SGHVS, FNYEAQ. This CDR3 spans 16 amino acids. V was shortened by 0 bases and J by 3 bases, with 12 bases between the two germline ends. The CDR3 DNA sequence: TGTGCCAGCAGCTTAGCCCGCGGGGGCTTTGGAAACACCATATATTTT. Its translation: CASSLARGGFGNTIYF.

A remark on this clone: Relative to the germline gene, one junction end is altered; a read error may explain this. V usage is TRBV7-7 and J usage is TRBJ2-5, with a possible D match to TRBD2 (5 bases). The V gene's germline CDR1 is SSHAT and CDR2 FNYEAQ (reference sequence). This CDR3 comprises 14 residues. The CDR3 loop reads CASSLDGIGETQYF. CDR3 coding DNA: TGTGCTAGCAGCTTAGACGGGATTGGGGAGACCCAGTACTTC.

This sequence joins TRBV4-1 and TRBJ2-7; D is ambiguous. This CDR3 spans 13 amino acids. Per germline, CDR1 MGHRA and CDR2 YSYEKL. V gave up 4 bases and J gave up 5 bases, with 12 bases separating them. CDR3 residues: CASSLNSVHEQYF. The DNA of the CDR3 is TGCGCCAGCAGCCTGAACTCCGTACACGAGCAGTACTTC.

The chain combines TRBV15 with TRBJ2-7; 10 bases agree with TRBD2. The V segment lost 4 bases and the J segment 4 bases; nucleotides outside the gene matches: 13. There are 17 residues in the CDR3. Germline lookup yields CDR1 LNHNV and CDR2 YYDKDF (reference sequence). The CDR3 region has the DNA TGTGCCACCAGCACCCCCGGACTAGCGGAGCCGGTATACGAGCAGTACTTC. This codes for CATSTPGLAEPVYEQYF.

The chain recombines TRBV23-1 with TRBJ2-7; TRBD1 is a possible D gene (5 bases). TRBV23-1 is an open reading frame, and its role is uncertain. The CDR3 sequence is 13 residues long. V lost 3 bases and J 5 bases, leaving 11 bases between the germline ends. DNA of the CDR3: TGCGCCAGCAGTCATCCGGAAGGGGACGAGCAGTACTTC. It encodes CASSHPEGDEQYF.

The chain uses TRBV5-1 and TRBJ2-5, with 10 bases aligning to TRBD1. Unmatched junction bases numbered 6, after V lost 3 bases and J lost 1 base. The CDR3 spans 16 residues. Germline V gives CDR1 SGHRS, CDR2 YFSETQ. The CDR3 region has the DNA TGCGCCAGCAGCTCTCCCGGGACAGGGGTCCAAGAGACCCAGTACTTC. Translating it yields CASSSPGTGVQETQYF.

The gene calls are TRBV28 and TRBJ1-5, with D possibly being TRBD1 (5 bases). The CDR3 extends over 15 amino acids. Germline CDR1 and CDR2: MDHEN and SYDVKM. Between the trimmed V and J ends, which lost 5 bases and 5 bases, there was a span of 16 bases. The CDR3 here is CASSATGTPDQPQHF. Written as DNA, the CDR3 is TGTGCCAGCAGTGCAACCGGGACGCCGGATCAGCCCCAGCATTTT.

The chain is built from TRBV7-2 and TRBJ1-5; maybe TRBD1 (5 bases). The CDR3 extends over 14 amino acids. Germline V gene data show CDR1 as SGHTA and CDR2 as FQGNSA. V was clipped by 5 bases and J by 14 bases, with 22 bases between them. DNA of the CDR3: TGTGCCAGCAGCCCCCGGCGTCGTGGGGGGGTAAAGCATTTT. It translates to CASSPRRRGGVKHF.

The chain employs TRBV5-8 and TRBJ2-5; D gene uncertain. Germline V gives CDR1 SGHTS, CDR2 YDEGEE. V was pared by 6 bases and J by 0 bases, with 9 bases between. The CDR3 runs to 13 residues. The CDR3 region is CASTPGNQETQYF. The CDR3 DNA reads TGTGCCAGCACCCCAGGAAACCAAGAGACCCAGTACTTC.

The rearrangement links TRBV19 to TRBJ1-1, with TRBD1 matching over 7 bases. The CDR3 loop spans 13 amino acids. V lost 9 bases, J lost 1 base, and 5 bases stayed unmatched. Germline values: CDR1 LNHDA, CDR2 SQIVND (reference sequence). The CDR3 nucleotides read TGTGCCAGCCGGACAGGTCAGAACACTGAAGCTTTCTTT. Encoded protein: CASRTGQNTEAFF.

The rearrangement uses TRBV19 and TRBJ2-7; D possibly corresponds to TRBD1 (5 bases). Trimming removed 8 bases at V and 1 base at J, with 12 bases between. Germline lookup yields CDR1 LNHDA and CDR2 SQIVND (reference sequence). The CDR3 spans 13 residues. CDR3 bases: TGTGCCAGTCTCCCTCAGGGTTCCTACGAGCAGTACTTC. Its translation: CASLPQGSYEQYF.

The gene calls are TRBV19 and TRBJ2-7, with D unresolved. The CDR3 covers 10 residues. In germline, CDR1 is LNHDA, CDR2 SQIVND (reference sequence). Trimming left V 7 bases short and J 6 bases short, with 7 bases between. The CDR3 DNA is TGTGCCAGTAAAGGGTCCGAGCAGTACTTC. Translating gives CASKGSEQYF.

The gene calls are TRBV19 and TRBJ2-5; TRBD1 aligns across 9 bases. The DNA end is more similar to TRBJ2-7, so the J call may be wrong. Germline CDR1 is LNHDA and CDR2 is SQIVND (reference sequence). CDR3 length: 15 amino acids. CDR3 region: CASSPGTGSSYEQYF. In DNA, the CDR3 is TGTGCCAGTAGTCCTGGGACAGGGAGCTCCTACGAGCAGTACTTC.

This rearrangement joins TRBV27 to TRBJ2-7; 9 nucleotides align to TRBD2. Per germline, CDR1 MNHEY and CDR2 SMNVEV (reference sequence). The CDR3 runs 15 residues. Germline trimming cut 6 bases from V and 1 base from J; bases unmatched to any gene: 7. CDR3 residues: CASRISGRTSYEQYF. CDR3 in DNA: TGTGCCAGCAGAATAAGCGGGAGGACGTCCTACGAGCAGTACTTC.

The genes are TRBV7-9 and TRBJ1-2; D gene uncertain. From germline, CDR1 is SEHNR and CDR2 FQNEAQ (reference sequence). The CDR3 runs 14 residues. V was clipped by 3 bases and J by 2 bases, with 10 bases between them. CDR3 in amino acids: CASSLGVKNYGYTF. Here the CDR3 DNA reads TGTGCCAGCAGCTTGGGCGTTAAAAACTATGGCTACACCTTC.

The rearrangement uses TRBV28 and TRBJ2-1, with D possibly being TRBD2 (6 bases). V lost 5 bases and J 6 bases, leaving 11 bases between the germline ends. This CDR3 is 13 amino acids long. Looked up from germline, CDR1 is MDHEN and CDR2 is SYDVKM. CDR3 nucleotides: TGTGCCAGCAGTGTTAAGGAGGGCAATGAGCAGTTCTTC. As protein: CASSVKEGNEQFF.

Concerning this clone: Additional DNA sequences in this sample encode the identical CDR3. The CDR3 DNA reads as TGTGCCAGCAGCGTAGGGGGCGGCAATCAGCCCCAGCATTTT. As protein: CASSVGGGNQPQHF. The V and J genes are TRBV9 and TRBJ1-5, with D possibly matching TRBD1 (5 bases). Trimming removed 0 bases from V and 2 bases from J, with 6 bases in between. This CDR3 has 14 amino acids. Germline CDR1 and CDR2: SGDLS and YYNGEE.

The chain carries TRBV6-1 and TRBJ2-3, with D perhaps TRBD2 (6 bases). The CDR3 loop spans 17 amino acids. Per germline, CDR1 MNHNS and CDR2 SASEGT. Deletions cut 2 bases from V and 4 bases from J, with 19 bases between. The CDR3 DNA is TGTGCCAGCAGTGAATTCCCCTCGCCCGGGAGACCAGATACGCAGTATTTT. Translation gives CASSEFPSPGRPDTQYF.

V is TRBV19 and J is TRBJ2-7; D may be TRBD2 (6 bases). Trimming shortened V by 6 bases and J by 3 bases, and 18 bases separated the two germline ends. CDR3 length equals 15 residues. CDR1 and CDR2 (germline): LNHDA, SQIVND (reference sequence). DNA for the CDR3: TGTGCCAGTAGGGACCGGACTAACCTTAACTACGAGCAGTACTTC. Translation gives CASRDRTNLNYEQYF.

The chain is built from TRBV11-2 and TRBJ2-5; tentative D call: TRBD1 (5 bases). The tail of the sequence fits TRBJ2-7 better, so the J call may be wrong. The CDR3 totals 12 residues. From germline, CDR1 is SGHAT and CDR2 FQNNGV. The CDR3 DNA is TGTGCCAGCAGCCAGGGTACCTACGAGCAGTACTTC. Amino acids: CASSQGTYEQYF.

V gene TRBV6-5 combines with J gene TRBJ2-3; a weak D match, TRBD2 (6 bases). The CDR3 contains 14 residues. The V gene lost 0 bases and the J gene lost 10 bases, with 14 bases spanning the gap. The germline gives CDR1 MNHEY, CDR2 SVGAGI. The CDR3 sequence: CASSYSVRGNAQYF. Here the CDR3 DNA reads TGTGCCAGCAGTTACTCGGTACGCGGGAACGCGCAGTATTTT.

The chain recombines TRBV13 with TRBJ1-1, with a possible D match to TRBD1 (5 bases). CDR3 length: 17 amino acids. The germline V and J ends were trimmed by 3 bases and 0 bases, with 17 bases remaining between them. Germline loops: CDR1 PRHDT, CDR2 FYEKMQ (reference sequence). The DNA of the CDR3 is TGTGCCAGCAGCTTCGGATCCCCGAGACAGATGAACACTGAAGCTTTCTTT. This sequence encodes CASSFGSPRQMNTEAFF.

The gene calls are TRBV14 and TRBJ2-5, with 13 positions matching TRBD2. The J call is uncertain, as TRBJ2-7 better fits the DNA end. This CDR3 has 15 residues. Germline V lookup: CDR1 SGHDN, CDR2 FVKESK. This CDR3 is CASSPWTSGSYEQYF. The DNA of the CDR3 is TGTGCCAGCAGCCCTTGGACTAGCGGGAGCTACGAGCAGTACTTC.

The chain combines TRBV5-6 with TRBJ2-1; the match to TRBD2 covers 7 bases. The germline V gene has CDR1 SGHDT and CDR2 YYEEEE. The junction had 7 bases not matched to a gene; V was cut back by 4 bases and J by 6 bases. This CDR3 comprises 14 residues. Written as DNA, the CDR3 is TGTGCCAGCAGCCGTATGGGAGGGCGCAATGAGCAGTTCTTC. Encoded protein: CASSRMGGRNEQFF.

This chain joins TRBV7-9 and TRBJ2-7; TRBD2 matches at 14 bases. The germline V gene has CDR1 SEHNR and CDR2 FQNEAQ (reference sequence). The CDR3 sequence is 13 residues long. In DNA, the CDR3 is TGTGCGCTGGGACTAGCGGGAGTCTACGAGCAGTACTTC. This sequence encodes CALGLAGVYEQYF.